The 25 T cell receptor beta chains below were found in one sample sequenced in a study of cytomegalovirus exposure and HLA in healthy donors (dated by TCRdb to the late 2010s). The library was generated by the immunoSEQ multiplex PCR assay. A mixture of 60 forward primers for TCR Vbeta segments and 13 reverse primers for TCR Jbeta segments was used in the multiplex PCR. What TCRdb holds here is the immuneACCESS table cut down to in-frame rearrangements. Part of the clones is not present; checked against another copy, under half of the missing clones reflect an unresolved V gene, and the others are unexplained. This sample lists over 150,000 clones; around 68% were detected once. The ten top clones hold 2.5% to 3.5% of the sample. Sequencing was performed on PBMCs. These receptors originate from a woman between 40 and 55 years old in good health and CMV-seropositive.

The chain uses TRBV5-1 and TRBJ1-2; 7 bases are a match to TRBD1. The CDR3 extends over 13 amino acids. V was clipped by 1 base and J by 10 bases; unmatched bases: 7. Germline values: CDR1 SGHRS, CDR2 YFSETQ. CDR3 coding DNA: TGCGCCAGCAGCTTGAAGGACAGGAGCTTCTACACCTTC. Amino acid sequence: CASSLKDRSFYTF.

This clone was observed a few times. The chain combines TRBV11-2 with TRBJ1-1; 8 bases match TRBD1. The CDR3 runs 14 residues. Trimming removed 5 bases from V and 5 bases from J; junction bases left unmatched: 7. Germline values: CDR1 SGHAT, CDR2 FQNNGV. CDR3 region: CASSAGQGGTEAFF. In nucleotides, the CDR3 is TGTGCCAGCAGCGCCGGACAGGGTGGAACTGAAGCTTTCTTT. Full variable domain (outside the CDR3, taken from reference TRBV11-2 and TRBJ1-1): EAGVAQSPRYKIIEKRQSVAFWCNPISGHATLYWYQQILGQGPKLLIQFQNNGVVDDSQLPKDRFSAERLKGVDSTLKIQPAKLEDSAVYLCASSAGQGGTEAFFGQGTRLTVV.

J is TRBJ2-1 and V is TRBV19, with 9 positions matching TRBD2. In germline, CDR1 is LNHDA, CDR2 SQIVND (reference sequence). The CDR3 has 17 amino acids. Unmatched junction bases numbered 11, after V lost 7 bases and J lost 1 base. CDR3 residues: CASNSAGGVVSYNEQFF. The CDR3 nucleotides are TGTGCCAGTAATTCAGCGGGAGGAGTAGTATCCTACAATGAGCAGTTCTTC.

This chain uses TRBV6-6 with TRBJ2-3; D may be TRBD1 (5 bases). Between the trimmed V and J ends, which lost 8 bases and 0 bases, there was a span of 12 bases. The CDR3 has 14 amino acids. Germline V lookup: CDR1 MNHNY, CDR2 SVGAGI (reference sequence). CDR3 DNA: TGTGCCAGCCAGGGCTCCAGAAGCACAGATACGCAGTATTTT. Translation gives CASQGSRSTDTQYF.

V usage is TRBV2 and J usage is TRBJ1-1, with 8 bases fitting TRBD1. Germline assignment: CDR1 SNHLY and CDR2 FYNNEI. CDR3 length: 15 residues. V gave up 6 bases and J gave up 3 bases; unmatched junction bases: 9. In nucleotides, the CDR3 is TGTGCCAGCAGCGAACAGGGGGTTGGAGACACTGAAGCTTTCTTT. Protein: CASSEQGVGDTEAFF.

The genes are TRBV5-4 and TRBJ1-5; a weak D match, TRBD1 (6 bases). This CDR3 contains 15 residues. Germline CDR1 is SGHNT and CDR2 is YYREEE (reference sequence). Trimming removed 0 bases at V and 5 bases at J, with 12 bases between. The CDR3 DNA sequence: TGTGCCAGCAGCTTGGGAGGGGGTTTAGATCAGCCCCAGCATTTT. Translating it yields CASSLGGGLDQPQHF. Together with reference TRBV5-4 and TRBJ1-5, the CDR3 gives the full variable domain: ETGVTQSPTHLIKTRGQQVTLRCSSQSGHNTVSWYQQALGQGPQFIFQYYREEENGRGNFPPRFSGLQFPNYSSELNVNALELDDSALYLCASSLGGGLDQPQHFGDGTRLSIL.

The rearrangement links TRBV4-3 to TRBJ2-3; TRBD2 might be the D (6 bases). Trimming shortened V by 0 bases and J by 4 bases, and 17 bases separated the two germline ends. Germline V gene data show CDR1 as LGHNA and CDR2 as YSLEER. The length of the CDR3 is 17 residues. Here the CDR3 reads CASSQEFVAVDADTQYF. CDR3 DNA: TGCGCCAGCAGCCAAGAGTTTGTAGCGGTTGATGCAGATACGCAGTATTTT.

This clone was counted only a few times. The chain links TRBV6-1 to TRBJ1-1; a possible D gene is TRBD1 (6 bases). CDR1 and CDR2 from the germline V gene are MNHNS and SASEGT. V lost 3 bases and J 2 bases, leaving 10 bases between the germline ends. The CDR3 spans 14 residues. CDR3 in amino acids: CASSENRVNTEAFF. The CDR3 bases are TGTGCCAGCAGTGAGAACAGGGTAAACACTGAAGCTTTCTTT.

V is TRBV2 and J is TRBJ1-6; no firm D call. Germline CDR1 SNHLY, CDR2 FYNNEI. V dropped 7 bases and J dropped 7 bases, with 23 bases sitting between them. This CDR3 has 17 residues. The CDR3: CASTSRGRVLRNSPLHF. The CDR3 region has the DNA TGTGCCAGCACCTCACGGGGTAGGGTCTTGAGGAATTCACCCCTCCACTTT.

J is TRBJ1-5 and V is TRBV7-8, with D possibly being TRBD1 (6 bases). Per germline, CDR1 SGHVS and CDR2 FQNEAQ. The V and J ends lost 4 bases and 0 bases respectively, with 16 bases between them. The CDR3 contains 17 residues. The CDR3 here is CASSSSRDTASNQPQHF. CDR3 sequence (DNA): TGTGCCAGCAGCTCCTCTAGGGACACAGCTAGCAATCAGCCCCAGCATTTT.

The genes are TRBV19 and TRBJ1-2, with 7 bases that match TRBD1. Germline V gives CDR1 LNHDA, CDR2 SQIVND (reference sequence). This CDR3 is 12 amino acids long. Trimming at V came to 6 bases and at J to 8 bases, leaving 6 bases not matched to a gene. For the CDR3, the DNA is TGTGCCAGTAGCCCAACAGGGGACGGCTACACCTTC. Translating gives CASSPTGDGYTF.

The gene calls are TRBV10-3 and TRBJ2-6, with D possibly matching TRBD2 (7 bases). V lost 8 bases, J lost 1 base, and 15 bases lay in between. CDR3 size: 16 residues. Germline-derived CDR1 and CDR2 are ENHRY and SYGVKD. The CDR3 DNA reads TGTGCCATCGGGGGGGGGCGATGGTCTGGGGCCAACGTCCTGACTTTC. Its translation is CAIGGGRWSGANVLTF.

V and J are TRBV4-1 and TRBJ1-5, with 7 nucleotides matching TRBD1. V lost 9 bases to trimming and J lost 9 bases; unmatched junction nucleotides: 14. CDR1 and CDR2 (germline): MGHRA, YSYEKL. The CDR3 is 14 residues long. In DNA, the CDR3 is TGCGCCAGGAGAACAGGGGTCGCTTCTGGGCCCCAGCATTTT. It encodes CARRTGVASGPQHF.

The CDR3 region is CSVDYGGRGLTTSYEQYF. In DNA, the CDR3 is TGCAGCGTTGATTATGGGGGCAGGGGCCTCACTACGTCCTACGAGCAGTACTTC. The V call is TRBV29-1, the J call TRBJ2-5, with D possibly TRBD1 on 6 matching bases. The DNA matches TRBJ2-7 better at its end, which makes the J call doubtful. CDR3 size: 18 residues. Per germline, CDR1 SQVTM and CDR2 ANQGSEA.

The chain joins TRBV28 to TRBJ2-7; 9 bases are shared with TRBD2. Per germline, CDR1 MDHEN and CDR2 SYDVKM. V trimming: 8 bases; J trimming: 7 bases; junction bases outside the gene matches: 15. The CDR3 extends over 15 amino acids. The CDR3, as DNA: TGTGCCAGCTCCACCCAGCTAGCGGGGATTGGGGAGCAGTACTTC. The encoded protein is CASSTQLAGIGEQYF.

This clone was counted only a few times. The chain links TRBV28 to TRBJ1-1; possible D gene TRBD1, 6 bases. This CDR3 has 13 residues. V lost 9 bases, J lost 0 bases, and 11 bases lay in between. CDR1 is MDHEN, CDR2 SYDVKM, per germline. The CDR3 DNA sequence: TGTGCCAGTGTAACAGGGATGAACACTGAAGCTTTCTTT. Its translation: CASVTGMNTEAFF.

The CDR3: CASSSTGQGAGELFF. In DNA, the CDR3 is TGTGCCAGCAGTTCCACCGGACAGGGGGCCGGGGAGCTGTTTTTT. The V and J genes are TRBV28 and TRBJ2-2; 10 positions match TRBD1. The ends lost 4 bases at V and 6 bases at J; junction bases unmatched: 5. CDR3 length: 15 amino acids. CDR1 and CDR2 from the germline V gene are MDHEN and SYDVKM.

This clone was seen a handful of times. The rearrangement links TRBV9 to TRBJ2-3, with 10 bases aligning to TRBD2. V dropped 4 bases and J dropped 1; count of bases not matched to a gene: 18. Per the germline V gene, CDR1 is SGDLS and CDR2 is YYNGEE. This CDR3 comprises 20 residues. Here the CDR3 DNA reads TGTGCCAGCAGCCCTCCCCTTAAAAGCGGGAGGGCCTCCCGCACAGATACGCAGTATTTT. The encoded protein is CASSPPLKSGRASRTDTQYF.

This clone was found once. V is TRBV6-1 and J is TRBJ2-5; TRBD1 aligns across 8 bases. The J call may be wrong; the DNA end is better matched by TRBJ2-7. The CDR3 totals 14 residues. Germline V gene data show CDR1 as MNHNS and CDR2 as SASEGT. The CDR3 protein is CASSVGQAAYEQYF. The CDR3 nucleotides read TGTGCCAGCAGTGTGGGACAGGCGGCCTACGAGCAGTACTTC.

This clone turned up a few times. The germline gene is not matched at one end of the junction; a read error may be the cause. The chain joins TRBV5-1 to TRBJ2-1, with D perhaps matching TRBD2 (5 bases). This CDR3 comprises 13 residues. The V gene's germline CDR1 is SGHRS and CDR2 YFSETQ. CDR3 nucleotides: TGCGCCAGCAGGCTGGACTCCAACAATGAGCAGTTCTTC. Amino acids: CASRLDSNNEQFF.

The CDR3 spells CASSGQGDSPLHF. DNA for the CDR3: TGTGCCAGCAGTGGACAGGGGGATTCACCCCTCCACTTT. The gene calls are TRBV6-4 and TRBJ1-6, with 9 bases lining up with TRBD1. The CDR3 has 13 amino acids. The germline gives CDR1 MRHNA, CDR2 SNTAGT. V lost 4 bases and J lost 8; bases outside the gene matches: 0.

The chain recombines TRBV5-4 with TRBJ2-3; 7 nucleotides agree with TRBD2. Germline V gene sequence: CDR1 SGHNT, CDR2 YYREEE (reference sequence). The junction had 8 bases not matched to a gene; V was cut back by 4 bases and J by 3 bases. The CDR3 runs to 15 residues. The CDR3 loop is CASSPASGETDTQYF. Here the CDR3 DNA reads TGTGCCAGCAGCCCCGCAAGCGGGGAAACAGATACGCAGTATTTT.

The chain combines TRBV29-1 with TRBJ2-7, with D maybe TRBD1 (6 bases). The germline V gene has CDR1 SQVTM and CDR2 ANQGSEA. The CDR3 loop spans 15 amino acids. Trimming left V 7 bases short and J 0 bases short, with 19 bases between. CDR3 sequence: CSARGGRDVSYEQYF. The CDR3 DNA reads TGCAGCGCCCGTGGGGGCAGGGACGTCTCCTACGAGCAGTACTTC.

As DNA, the CDR3 is TGTGCCAGCAGCTTAGTAATGGGCGATAGCAATCAGCCCCAGCATTTT. Translation: CASSLVMGDSNQPQHF. The chain combines TRBV7-2 with TRBJ1-5; no reliable D call. The germline V gene has CDR1 SGHTA and CDR2 FQGNSA. This CDR3 is built from 16 residues. The ends were cut back, 1 base at V and 0 bases at J, with 10 bases in the middle.

The gene calls are TRBV28 and TRBJ2-1, with 10 bases fitting TRBD2. V was clipped by 6 bases and J by 7 bases; unmatched bases: 9. Per germline, CDR1 MDHEN and CDR2 SYDVKM. This CDR3 is built from 15 residues. CDR3 in DNA: TGTGCCAGCAGCCTCCCTAGCGGGAGATCGAATGAGCAGTTCTTC. It codes for CASSLPSGRSNEQFF.